The 16 T cell receptor beta chains below all came from one sample that was sequenced in a study of response to subunit inactivated influenza vaccine (dated by TCRdb to about 2018). Library generation was performed with RT-PCR. Sequencer: Illumina HiSeq 2500. TCRdb redid the processing of the public reads, applying fastp at Q25 and MiXCR, and retained in-frame beta chains. Rows with a matching CDR3 protein are joined into one entry that keeps the most common DNA and genes. Present in this sample are approximately 700,000 distinct CDR3 sequences, approximately 14% of which were seen just once. 9.5% to 13% of the sample lies in the top ten. Sequencing was performed on PBMCs from blood, taken 11 to 12 days after vaccination. The origin of the receptors is a man aged 45-60 years who received an inactivated influenza vaccine. Donor details come from another sample of the same person, matched by shared clones.

To note about this clonotype: Mismatch with germline at one junction end may stem from a read error. This chain connects TRBV7-8 to TRBJ2-7; TRBD2 agrees at 8 bases. Germline CDR1 SGHVS, CDR2 FQNEAQ. The CDR3 consists of 12 residues. This chain's CDR3 is CASSFGGSGVNF. The CDR3 DNA reads as TGTGCCAGCAGCTTTGGGGGTAGCGGGGTGAACTTC.

This clonotype appeared a few times. The V call is TRBV11-1, the J call TRBJ2-5; 12 bases agree with TRBD1. Trimming removed 2 bases from V and 2 bases from J; junction bases left unmatched: 15. The germline CDR1 and CDR2 sequences are SGHAT and FQDESV (reference sequence). The CDR3 length is 20 residues. CDR3 sequence (DNA): TGTGCCAGCAGCTTAACGATTTCGCGGGACAGGGGGCATGTTCAAGAGACCCAGTACTTC. Protein sequence: CASSLTISRDRGHVQETQYF.

The V call is TRBV6-2 or TRBV6-3, the J call TRBJ2-7; D not resolved. Per germline, CDR1 MNHEY and CDR2 SVGEGT. Trimming stripped 2 bases from V and 2 bases from J, with 10 bases between. This CDR3 is built from 14 residues. CDR3 amino acids: CASSYGQPPYEQYF. The CDR3 DNA reads TGTGCCAGCAGTTACGGCCAGCCTCCCTACGAGCAGTACTTC.

This clonotype was detected a few times. The rearrangement joins TRBV27 to TRBJ2-7; D gene uncertain. The CDR3 has 15 residues. Between the trimmed V and J ends, which lost 2 bases and 4 bases, there was a span of 15 bases. Germline-derived CDR1 and CDR2 are MNHEY and SMNVEV (reference sequence). CDR3 loop: CASSLRMGVSYEQYF. In nucleotides, the CDR3 is TGTGCCAGCAGTTTAAGGATGGGTGTGTCTTACGAGCAGTACTTC.

This clonotype was seen a few times. J is TRBJ2-2 and V is TRBV10-3, with TRBD1 matching over 8 bases. V dropped 7 bases and J dropped 2; count of bases not matched to a gene: 6. Germline V lookup: CDR1 ENHRY, CDR2 SYGVKD. CDR3 length equals 15 residues. The chain's CDR3 is CAINPGTGNTGELFF. CDR3 coding DNA: TGTGCCATCAATCCAGGGACAGGAAACACCGGGGAGCTGTTTTTT.

This clonotype was detected only a few times. The chain combines TRBV12-3 or TRBV12-4 with TRBJ2-7; D possibly uses TRBD1 or TRBD2 (5 bases each). This CDR3 comprises 15 residues. V was clipped by 5 bases and J by 3 bases, with 17 bases between them. Here the CDR3 reads CASSTSGRGVYEQYF. CDR3 DNA sequence: TGTGCCAGCAGTACCTCCGGTCGGGGCGTCTACGAGCAGTACTTC.

The rearrangement links TRBV30 to TRBJ2-7; D unclear. This CDR3 comprises 12 residues. Trimming removed 3 bases at V and 4 bases at J, with 10 bases between. Germline CDR1 is GTSNPN and CDR2 is SVGIG (reference sequence). As DNA, the CDR3 is TGTGCCTGGAGCCCAGACCCATACGAGCAGTACTTC. Amino acid sequence: CAWSPDPYEQYF. Drawing the rest from reference TRBV30 and TRBJ2-7, the complete variable domain is SQTIHQWPATLVQPVGSPLSLECTVEGTSNPNLYWYRQAAGRGLQLLFYSVGIGQISSEVPQNLSASRPQDRQFILSSKKLLLSDSGFYLCAWSPDPYEQYFGPGTRLTVT.

This clonotype was seen a handful of times. V and J are TRBV15 and TRBJ2-5; 8 nucleotides match TRBD2. The germline gives CDR1 LNHNV, CDR2 YYDKDF (reference sequence). After removal of 3 bases from V and 5 bases from J, the junction contained 8 bases not matched to a gene. The CDR3 has 15 residues. CDR3 loop: CATSSGSASGETQYF. Here the CDR3 DNA reads TGTGCCACCAGCAGTGGGTCGGCTAGCGGGGAGACCCAGTACTTC. Based on the CDR3 plus reference TRBV15 and TRBJ2-5, the full variable domain is DAMVIQNPRYQVTQFGKPVTLSCSQTLNHNVMYWYQQKSSQAPKLLFHYYDKDFNNEADTPDNFQSRRPNTSFCFLDIRSPGLGDTAMYLCATSSGSASGETQYFGPGTRLLVL.

The chain combines TRBV14 with TRBJ2-7; 8 bases map to TRBD2. This CDR3 spans 16 amino acids. Germline V CDR1 and CDR2: SGHDN, FVKESK. V shed 0 bases and J 3 bases; nucleotides not matched to a gene: 7. The CDR3: CASSQDIGLARYEQYF. The CDR3 bases are TGTGCCAGCAGCCAAGATATCGGACTAGCCCGCTACGAGCAGTACTTC.

This clonotype was detected only a few times. This chain connects TRBV3-1 to TRBJ2-3; D uncertain. The germline V and J ends were trimmed by 3 bases and 6 bases, with 4 bases remaining between them. This CDR3 spans 11 amino acids. Germline CDR1 and CDR2: LGHDT and YNNKEL (reference sequence). DNA of the CDR3: TGTGCCAGCAGCCAGATGGATACGCAGTATTTT. Protein product: CASSQMDTQYF.

This clonotype was picked up many times. The chain has TRBV20-1 and TRBJ2-2; 11 nucleotides line up with TRBD2. Unmatched junction bases numbered 8, after V lost 7 bases and J lost 7 bases. There are 14 residues in the CDR3. Germline lookup yields CDR1 DFQATT and CDR2 SNEGSKA (reference sequence). The CDR3 loop is CSVSSGRLGGELFF. DNA for the CDR3: TGCAGTGTATCTAGCGGGAGGTTGGGCGGGGAGCTGTTTTTT.

This clonotype has only a few counts. This chain connects TRBV7-8 to TRBJ2-3; D uncertain. The ends were cut back, 1 base at V and 2 bases at J, with 10 bases in the middle. This CDR3 spans 15 amino acids. From germline, CDR1 is SGHVS and CDR2 FQNEAQ. CDR3 sequence (DNA): TGTGCCAGCAGCTTAGAGGCCCATACCACAGATACGCAGTATTTT. Residues: CASSLEAHTTDTQYF.

V gene TRBV5-1 combines with J gene TRBJ2-1; D is possibly TRBD2 (7 bases). V dropped 0 bases and J dropped 15 bases, with 19 bases sitting between them. The CDR3 extends over 14 amino acids. Looked up from germline, CDR1 is SGHRS and CDR2 is YFSETQ. CDR3 in DNA: TGCGCCAGCAGCTTGGCAATCGATTCCGGGGGGCCGTTCTTC. Amino acids: CASSLAIDSGGPFF.

This clonotype was detected only a few times. The CDR3 protein is CASSYPTGRGEKLFF. In DNA, the CDR3 is TGTGCCAGCAGTTACCCGACAGGGCGAGGGGAAAAACTGTTTTTT. J is TRBJ1-4 and V is TRBV6-5; 7 bases fit TRBD1. Germline CDR1 is MNHEY and CDR2 is SVGAGI. The J segment lost 8 bases and the V segment lost 2 bases, leaving 8 bases of the junction unmatched. The CDR3 is made up of 15 amino acids.

This clonotype was seen only a few times. This sequence joins TRBV5-1 and TRBJ2-7; perhaps TRBD1 as D (6 bases). The germline gives CDR1 SGHRS, CDR2 YFSETQ. The CDR3 contains 16 residues. V lost 1 base and J 2 bases, leaving 16 bases between the germline ends. CDR3 sequence: CASSLKVTGFPYEQYF. The CDR3 DNA reads TGCGCCAGCAGCTTGAAAGTAACAGGGTTTCCCTACGAGCAGTACTTC.

The rearrangement links TRBV19 to TRBJ1-5; D unclear. CDR1 and CDR2 (germline): LNHDA, SQIVND (reference sequence). CDR3 length: 15 amino acids. V lost 6 bases and J lost 2, with 14 bases in between. The CDR3 nucleotides read TGTGCCAGTAGAAATAGGGCAGTTGGCAATCAGCCCCAGCATTTT. As protein: CASRNRAVGNQPQHF.